This is a list of T cell receptor beta chains from one sample in a study of cytomegalovirus exposure and HLA in healthy donors. Assay used: immunoSEQ multiplex PCR; TCRdb lists only in-frame clones, some missing. The sample lists about 110,000 clones; 85% to 90% were seen once. The sequenced material came from PBMCs. These receptors originate from a woman aged 25-40 years in good health and CMV-seropositive. The CDR3 runs from the conserved cysteine through the conserved F or W. D genes are given only for firm matches. Some rows have no size entry. The others give once, few or many, or a class for an expanded clone.

>TRBV6-6|TRBJ2-5|.|.
TGTGCCAGCGTAGCGGCCCTCCAGGAGACCCAGTACTTC
CASVAALQETQYF
>TRBV4-3|TRBJ2-2|.|TRBD2
TGCGCCAGCAGCCGGGGGCTAGCGGGGGACGCTGCGAACACCGGGGAGCTGTTTTTT
CASSRGLAGDAANTGELFF
>TRBV4-3|TRBJ2-1|.|TRBD1
TGCGCCAGCAGCCATGAGGGGGCCGGGTACAATGAGCAGTTCTTC
CASSHEGAGYNEQFF
>TRBV6-7|TRBJ1-2|once|.
TGTGCCACCCCTCCCAAAGTTGAGAGAGGGGGCTACACCTTC
CATPPKVERGGYTF
>TRBV5-4|TRBJ2-5|.|.
TGTGCCAGCAGCTTGCAGGGCCAAGAGACCCAGTACTTC
CASSLQGQETQYF
>TRBV7-2|TRBJ2-2|.|.
TGTGCCAGCAGCTTGGCACAGGGTTTTGCCGGGGAGCTGTTTTTT
CASSLAQGFAGELFF
>TRBV4-1|TRBJ2-7|.|.
TGCGCCAGCAGCCAAAGGACAGCCTCCTACGAGCAGTACTTC
CASSQRTASYEQYF
>TRBV29-1|TRBJ2-1|.|TRBD2
TGCAGCGTTGGTCAGGGCGGGGGGGCAGAAGCGCAGTTCTTC
CSVGQGGGAEAQFF
>TRBV2|TRBJ1-1|.|TRBD1
TGTGCCAGCAGCCCCGGGACAGTTATGAACACTGAAGCTTTCTTT
CASSPGTVMNTEAFF
>TRBV30|TRBJ1-3|once|.
TGTGCCTGGGGGGCAACAGGAAACACCATATATTTT
CAWGATGNTIYF
>TRBV28|TRBJ1-1|.|TRBD1
TGTGCCAGCAGTTTATTGGGTTACAGGGGCACTGAAGCTTTCTTT
CASSLLGYRGTEAFF
>TRBV18|TRBJ1-1|few|TRBD1
TGTGCCAGCTCACCAGACAGGGGGTACACTGAAGCTTTCTTT
CASSPDRGYTEAFF
>TRBV29-1|TRBJ2-1|.|TRBD2
TGCAGCGTTACTAGCGGGAGTTGGAACAATGAGCAGTTCTTC
CSVTSGSWNNEQFF
>TRBV30|TRBJ2-1|.|.
TGTGCCTGGAACCGGGAACGCTACAATGAGCAGTTCTTC
CAWNRERYNEQFF
>TRBV4-1|TRBJ2-7|.|TRBD1
TGCGCCAGCAGACAGGCGACAGGGGCGTTGTACGAGCAGTACTTC
CASRQATGALYEQYF
>TRBV6-1|TRBJ1-4|.|TRBD1
TGTGCCAGCAGAGGACAGGGGGCCGCTAATGAAAAACTGTTTTTT
CASRGQGAANEKLFF
>TRBV2|TRBJ2-1|.|.
TGTGCCAGCAGCACTAGCCTTAGGGTGAATGAGCAGTTCTTC
CASSTSLRVNEQFF
>TRBV7-2|TRBJ2-7|once|TRBD2
TGTGCCAGCAGCCCCAGTGGATGGCTAGCGGGAGGGGAGCAGTACTTC
CASSPSGWLAGGEQYF
>TRBV6-6|TRBJ2-3|few|.
TGTGCCAGCAGTTACTTGGCTAGCACAGATACGCAGTATTTT
CASSYLASTDTQYF
>TRBV18|TRBJ2-1|.|.
TGTGCCAGCTCACCGGTACCGACTTACAATGAGCAGTTCTTC
CASSPVPTYNEQFF
>TRBV6-5|TRBJ1-1|.|TRBD1
TGTGCCAGCACTCTGACAGGGATGAACACTGAAGCTTTCTTT
CASTLTGMNTEAFF
>TRBV5-5|TRBJ2-7|.|.
TGTGCCAGCAGCTTGGCGGGGAGCCCCTACGAGCAGTACTTC
CASSLAGSPYEQYF
>TRBV4-2|TRBJ2-3|.|.
TGTGCCAGCAGCGTCGGGGGGCCCATGGATACGCAGTATTTT
CASSVGGPMDTQYF
>TRBV7-9|TRBJ1-2|.|TRBD1
TGTGCCAGCAGAATCTCGGGACCGGGACAGATCAACTATGGCTACACCTTC
CASRISGPGQINYGYTF
>TRBV30|TRBJ1-1|.|.
TGTGCCTGGAGTGTAGAACAGTTCACTGAAGCTTTCTTT
CAWSVEQFTEAFF
>TRBV2|TRBJ2-7|once|.
TGTGCCAGCAGTGGCTATTACGAGCAGTACTTC
CASSGYYEQYF
>TRBV9|TRBJ2-1|.|.
TGTGCCAGCAGCAGGACTTCTACCTACAATGAGCAGTTCTTC
CASSRTSTYNEQFF
>TRBV4-1|TRBJ2-7|.|TRBD2
TGCGCCAGCAGCCGCATAGCGGGGGCCTCCTACGAGCAGTACTTC
CASSRIAGASYEQYF
>TRBV10-3|TRBJ2-5|.|.
TGTGCCATCAGTGAGTCGCCGGGTAGCGTGGGGTCGAGAGAGACCCAGTACTTC
CAISESPGSVGSRETQYF
>TRBV5-1|TRBJ2-3|.|TRBD1
TGCGCCAGCAGACAGGGGGATAGGGCAGATACGCAGTATTTT
CASRQGDRADTQYF
>TRBV7-2|TRBJ2-7|.|TRBD1
TGTGCCAGCAGCCGGGACAGGGGCCCCCTTGGGCAGTACTTC
CASSRDRGPLGQYF
>TRBV2|TRBJ1-2|.|.
TGTGCCAGCAGTGAAAGGGGACAAGGCCTCTATGGCTACACCTTC
CASSERGQGLYGYTF
>TRBV7-9|TRBJ2-5|.|TRBD2
TGTGCCAGCAGCACAACTCTAGCGGGGGGACAAGAGACCCAGTACTTC
CASSTTLAGGQETQYF
>TRBV28|TRBJ1-1|.|TRBD1
TGTGCCAGCAGTTTATTCAGGGGGCGACGGACTGAAGCTTTCTTT
CASSLFRGRRTEAFF
>TRBV29-1|TRBJ1-1|.|.
TGCAGCGTTGTCGGGACATTGGCTTTGAACACTGAAGCTTTCTTT
CSVVGTLALNTEAFF
>TRBV5-8|TRBJ1-6|.|.
TGTGCCAGCAGCTTCGGAGTTTCACCCCTCCACTTT
CASSFGVSPLHF
>TRBV7-2|TRBJ2-5|.|TRBD2
TGTGCCAGCAGCTTATCGGGAGGCCAGGAGACCCAGTACTTC
CASSLSGGQETQYF
>TRBV30|TRBJ2-5|.|.
TGTGCCTGGACCCTACGGGAGACCCAGTACTTC
CAWTLRETQYF
>TRBV7-8|TRBJ2-5|.|.
TGTGCCAGCAGCATCAGGGAAGAGACCCAGTACTTC
CASSIREETQYF
>TRBV6-4|TRBJ2-3|.|TRBD2
TGTGCCAGCAGTGACTCGACTAGCGGGGGGGATACGCAGTATTTT
CASSDSTSGGDTQYF
>TRBV6-1|TRBJ1-6|few|TRBD1
TGTGCCAGCAGTGGATTAGGACAGGGGGTGTCACCCCTCCACTTT
CASSGLGQGVSPLHF
>TRBV6-6|TRBJ2-3|.|.
TGTGCCAGCAGTAGCGGTTACGAAACAACTGATACGCAGTATTTT
CASSSGYETTDTQYF
>TRBV5-1|TRBJ2-2|.|TRBD1
TGCGCCAGCAGCCGGGGGACAGGGAACACCGGGGAGCTGTTTTTT
CASSRGTGNTGELFF
>TRBV2|TRBJ1-2|few|TRBD1
TGTGCCAGCAGTAGGGACAGCGCTAACTATGGCTACACCTTC
CASSRDSANYGYTF
>TRBV10-3|TRBJ1-4|.|TRBD1
TGTGCCATCAGTTCGACAGGGCCTACAACTAATGAAAAACTGTTTTTT
CAISSTGPTTNEKLFF
>TRBV28|TRBJ2-2|.|.
TGTGCCAGCAGTTTGCAGGGCCCCGGGGAGCTGTTTTTT
CASSLQGPGELFF
>TRBV7-2|TRBJ1-2|few|TRBD1
TGTGCCAGCAGCTTAGCGATCGGGACAGGGGATCGCTCCGGCTACACCTTC
CASSLAIGTGDRSGYTF
>TRBV4-2|TRBJ1-5|.|TRBD1
TGTGCCAGCAGCCGAATCGGACAGGGAAATCAGCCCCAGCATTTT
CASSRIGQGNQPQHF
>TRBV5-1|TRBJ2-6|.|.
TGCGCCAGCAGCTCGGGACTGACGACATCTGGGGCCAACGTCCTGACTTTC
CASSSGLTTSGANVLTF
>TRBV7-5|TRBJ2-1|.|.
TGTGTCAGAAGCTCCTCTTCGGGACTAGCAGACAATGAGCAGTTCTTC
CVRSSSSGLADNEQFF
>TRBV5-1|TRBJ2-2|.|TRBD2
TGCGCCAGCAGCTCCCCGGGACTAGCGGCAACCGGGGAGCTGTTTTTT
CASSSPGLAATGELFF
>TRBV5-1|TRBJ2-1|.|TRBD1
TGCGCCAGCAGGGCCGGGACAGGTCGATTTTTGGATGAGCAGTTCTTC
CASRAGTGRFLDEQFF
>TRBV5-6|TRBJ2-7|.|.
TGTGCCAGCAGCTCACAGGGCGGGGAGCAGTACTTC
CASSSQGGEQYF